This TCR beta chain stems from a study of cytomegalovirus exposure and HLA in healthy donors. General study results and limits: Most TCR sequences proved rare, with some public TCRs found in many donors.

For this clone: Its specificity is not known.

The donors were part of the validation cohort of some 120 subjects. That cohort was separate from the first cohort, which comprised 666 subjects. The table came from immunoSEQ multiplex PCR; TCRdb's copy has only in-frame clones and leaves some out. The sample holds under 200,000 clones, roughly 89% seen once. Trimming left V 0 bases short and J 5 bases short, with 20 bases between. CDR3 length: 17 amino acids. Germline V gene sequence: CDR1 SGDLS, CDR2 YYNGEE. The sequence was obtained from a woman aged 18-29 years in good health and CMV-seropositive. This rearrangement joins TRBV9 to TRBJ1-2, with D possibly being TRBD1 (6 bases). Material: PBMCs. CDR3 nucleotide sequence: TGTGCCAGCAGCGTAGTTGAACGGGAATTTAGGGGGTATGGCTACACCTTC. It is translated as CASSVVEREFRGYGYTF. Full variable domain (outside the CDR3, taken from reference TRBV9 and TRBJ1-2): DSGVTQTPKHLITATGQRVTLRCSPRSGDLSVYWYQQSLDQGLQFLIQYYNGEERAKGNILERFSAQQFPDLHSELNLSSLELGDSALYFCASSVVEREFRGYGYTFGSGTRLTVV.